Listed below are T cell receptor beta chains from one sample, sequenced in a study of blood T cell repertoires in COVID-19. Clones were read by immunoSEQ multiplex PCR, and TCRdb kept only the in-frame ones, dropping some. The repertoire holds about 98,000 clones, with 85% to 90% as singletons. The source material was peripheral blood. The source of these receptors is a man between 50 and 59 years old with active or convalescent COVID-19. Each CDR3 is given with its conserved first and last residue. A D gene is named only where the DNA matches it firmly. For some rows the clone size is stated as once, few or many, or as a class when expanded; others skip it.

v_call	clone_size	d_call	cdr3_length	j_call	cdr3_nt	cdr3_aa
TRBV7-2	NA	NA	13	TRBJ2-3	TGTGCCAGCAGCTTCAAGGGAGTCGATACGCAGTATTTT	CASSFKGVDTQYF
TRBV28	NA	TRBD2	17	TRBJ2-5	TGTGCCAGCAGTTCGCTCCCTAGCGGGGGGGGCCAAGAGACCCAGTACTTC	CASSSLPSGGGQETQYF
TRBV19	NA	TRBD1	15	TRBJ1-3	TGTGCCAGTAGCGATACAGGGGCCTCTGGAAACACCATATATTTT	CASSDTGASGNTIYF
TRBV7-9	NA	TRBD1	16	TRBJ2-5	TGTGCCAGCAGCTTACCCCCAGGGGGTCTCCGAGAGACCCAGTACTTC	CASSLPPGGLRETQYF
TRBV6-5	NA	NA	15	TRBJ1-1	TGTGCCAGCAGTTCCAGGGGCCCTGTAGGTACTGAAGCTTTCTTT	CASSSRGPVGTEAFF
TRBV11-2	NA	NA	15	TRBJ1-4	TGTGCCAGCAGCTCCCAGGGTTCAACTAATGAAAAACTGTTTTTT	CASSSQGSTNEKLFF
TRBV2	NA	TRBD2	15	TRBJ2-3	TGTGCCAGCAGTGACAGCGGGGTGAGCACAGATACGCAGTATTTT	CASSDSGVSTDTQYF
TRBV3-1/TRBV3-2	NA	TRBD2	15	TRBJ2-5	TGTGCCAGCAGCCGTAGCGGGGGGAAGGAGGAGACCCAGTACTTC	CASSRSGGKEETQYF
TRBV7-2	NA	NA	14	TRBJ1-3	TGTGCCAGCAGCTTAATGGGTCAGGGGAGCACCATATATTTT	CASSLMGQGSTIYF
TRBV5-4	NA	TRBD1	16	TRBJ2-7	TGTGCCAGCAGGGGGGACGACAGGGGGCGCGGCTACGAGCAGTACTTC	CASRGDDRGRGYEQYF
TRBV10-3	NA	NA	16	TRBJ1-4	TGTGCCATCAGTGAGTCGGGCGGGGAGCTAAATGAAAAACTGTTTTTT	CAISESGGELNEKLFF
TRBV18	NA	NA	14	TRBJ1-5	TGTGCCAGCTCACCAAGGTCAGGGGATCAGCCCCAGCATTTT	CASSPRSGDQPQHF
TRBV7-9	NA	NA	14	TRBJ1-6	TGTGCCAGCAGCTTGGACAACTATAATTCACCCCTCCACTTT	CASSLDNYNSPLHF
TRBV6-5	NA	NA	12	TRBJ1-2	TGTGCCATATTTCAATCTAGCTATGGCTACACCTTC	CAIFQSSYGYTF
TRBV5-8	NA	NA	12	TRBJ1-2	TGTGCCAGCAGCCCCGGACAGTATGGCTACACCTTC	CASSPGQYGYTF
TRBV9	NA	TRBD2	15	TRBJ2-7	TGTGCCAGCAGCGAAACTAGCGGGGTAACCAACGAGCAGTACTTC	CASSETSGVTNEQYF
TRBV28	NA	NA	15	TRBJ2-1	TGTGCCAGCAGTCCACAGGGATCAAGGTACAATGAGCAGTTCTTC	CASSPQGSRYNEQFF
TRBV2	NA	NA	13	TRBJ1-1	TGTGCCAGCAGTGAAGGGGCTGGCACTGAAGCTTTCTTT	CASSEGAGTEAFF
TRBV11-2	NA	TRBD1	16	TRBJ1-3	TGTGCCAGCAGCTATGAACAGGGGGCATTTGGAAACACCATATATTTT	CASSYEQGAFGNTIYF
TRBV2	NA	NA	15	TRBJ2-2	TGTGCCAGCAGTGGGGAACAGGCGGGGACCGGGGAGCTGTTTTTT	CASSGEQAGTGELFF
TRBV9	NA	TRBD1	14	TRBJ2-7	TGTGCCAGCAGCAAAGGACAGGGGACCTACGAGCAGTACTTC	CASSKGQGTYEQYF
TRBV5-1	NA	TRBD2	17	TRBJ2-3	TGCGCCAGCAGCACGGGACTAGCGGGGGGGCGGTCAGATACGCAGTATTTT	CASSTGLAGGRSDTQYF
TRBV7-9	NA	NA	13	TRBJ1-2	TGTGCCAGCAGCTTAGAGGCAGGGAGGGGCTACACCTTC	CASSLEAGRGYTF
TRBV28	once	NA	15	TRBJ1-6	TGTGCCAGCATTTCAGAGGGGGGGTATAATTCACCCCTCCACTTT	CASISEGGYNSPLHF
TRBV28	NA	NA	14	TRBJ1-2	TGTGCCAGCAGTTACCAGACAGGAGTCTATGGCTACACCTTC	CASSYQTGVYGYTF
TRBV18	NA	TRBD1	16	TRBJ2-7	TGTGCCAGCTCACGCTCCGGGACAGGGAGCACCTACGAGCAGTACTTC	CASSRSGTGSTYEQYF
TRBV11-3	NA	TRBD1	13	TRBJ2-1	TGTGCCAGCAGCTTGGGACAGGGCGATGAGCAGTTCTTC	CASSLGQGDEQFF
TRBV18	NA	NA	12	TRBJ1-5	TGTGCCAGCTCACCAAGGGGTCAGCCCCAGCATTTT	CASSPRGQPQHF
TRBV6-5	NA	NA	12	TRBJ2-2	TGTGCCAGCGGGTTCCTAGACGGGGAGCTGTTTTTT	CASGFLDGELFF
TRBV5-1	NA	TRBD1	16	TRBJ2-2	TGCGCCAGCAGCTGGGCAGTGGGACAGAGCCCCGGGGAGCTGTTTTTT	CASSWAVGQSPGELFF
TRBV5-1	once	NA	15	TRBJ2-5	TGCGCCAGCAGCTTGTCGTCCCAGGGGCTGGAGACCCAGTACTTC	CASSLSSQGLETQYF
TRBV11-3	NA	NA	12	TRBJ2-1	TGTGCCAGCAGCTCCTCCAGCAATGAGCAGTTCTTC	CASSSSSNEQFF
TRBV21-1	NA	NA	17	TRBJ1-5	TGTGCCAGCGGCTACTCACCAGACAGGGGGGGATGGCAGCCCCAGCATTTT	CASGYSPDRGGWQPQHF
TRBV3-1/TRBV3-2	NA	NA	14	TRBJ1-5	TGTGCCAGCAGCTACAGAAATAGCAATCAGCCCCAGCATTTT	CASSYRNSNQPQHF
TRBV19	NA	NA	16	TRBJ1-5	TGTGCCAGTAGTATCCCTCGTGGTAGTAGCAATCAGCCCCAGCATTTT	CASSIPRGSSNQPQHF
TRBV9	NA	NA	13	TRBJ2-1	TGTGCCAGCAGCGTAGCGGTAGACAATGAGCAGTTCTTC	CASSVAVDNEQFF
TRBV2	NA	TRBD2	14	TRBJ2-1	TGTGCCAGCAGTGGAAGCGGGGCCTACAATGAGCAGTTCTTC	CASSGSGAYNEQFF
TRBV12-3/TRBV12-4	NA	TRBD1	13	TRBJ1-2	TGTGCCAGCAGCCCGGACAGGGGGCAAGGCTACACCTTC	CASSPDRGQGYTF
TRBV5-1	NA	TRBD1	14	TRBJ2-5	TGCGCCAGCAGCCCAGGGACAGTCCAAGAGACCCAGTACTTC	CASSPGTVQETQYF
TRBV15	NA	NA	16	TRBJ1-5	TGTGCCACCAGCAGAGCCCGGGACAATAGCAATCAGCCCCAGCATTTT	CATSRARDNSNQPQHF
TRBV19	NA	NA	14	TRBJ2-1	TGTGCCAGTTCTGGACAGAACCTTTACAATGAGCAGTTCTTC	CASSGQNLYNEQFF
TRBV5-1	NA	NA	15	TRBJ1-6	TGCGCCAGCAGCTTCTGGGGAGCGGTAGGTTCACCCCTCCACTTT	CASSFWGAVGSPLHF
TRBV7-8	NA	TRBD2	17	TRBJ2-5	TGTGCCAGCAGCTTAGCGAATAGTGCGGGGGGTCAAGAGACCCAGTACTTC	CASSLANSAGGQETQYF
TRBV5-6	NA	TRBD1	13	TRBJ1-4	TGTGCCAGCAGCTCGACAGGGAATGAAAAACTGTTTTTT	CASSSTGNEKLFF
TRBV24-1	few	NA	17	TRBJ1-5	TGTGCCACCAGTGACCTTGAGGGCAGCTATAGCAATCAGCCCCAGCATTTT	CATSDLEGSYSNQPQHF
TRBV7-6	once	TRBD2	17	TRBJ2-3	TGTGCCAGCAGCTTAGTCTCTCCGACTAGCTGGACAGATACGCAGTATTTT	CASSLVSPTSWTDTQYF
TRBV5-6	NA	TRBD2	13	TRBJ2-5	TGTGCCAGCACGCGGGACTACCTAGGGGCCCAGTACTTC	CASTRDYLGAQYF
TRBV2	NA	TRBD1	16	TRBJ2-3	TGTGCCAGCAGTGAATTTCGGGACAGTGGCCCAGATACGCAGTATTTT	CASSEFRDSGPDTQYF
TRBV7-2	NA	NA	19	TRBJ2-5	TGTGCCAGCAGCTTAGCGTGGGACCGGGACATTGCGTACCAAGAGACCCAGTACTTC	CASSLAWDRDIAYQETQYF
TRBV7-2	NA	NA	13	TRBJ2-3	TGTGCCAGCAGCTTACAAAACACCGCTGGGCAGTATTTT	CASSLQNTAGQYF
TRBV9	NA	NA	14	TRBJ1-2	TGTGCCAGCAGCGTAGATTCCCGAGAGAATGGCTACACCTTC	CASSVDSRENGYTF
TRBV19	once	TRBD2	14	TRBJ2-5	TGTGCCAGTAGGCTTAGCGGGGGAGAAGAGACCCAGTACTTC	CASRLSGGEETQYF
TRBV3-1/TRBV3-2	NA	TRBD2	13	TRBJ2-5	TGTGCCAGCAAGATAGCGGGGGGAGAGACCCAGTACTTC	CASKIAGGETQYF
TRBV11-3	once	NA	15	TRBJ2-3	TGTGCCAGCAACCCCACAGGGGGGGGCGCAGATACGCAGTATTTT	CASNPTGGGADTQYF
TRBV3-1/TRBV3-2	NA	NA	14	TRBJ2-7	TGTGCCAGCAGCCAATTTGCGGGCAAGGACGAGCAGTACTTC	CASSQFAGKDEQYF
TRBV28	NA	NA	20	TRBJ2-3	TGTGCCAGCCCTTGTGGGATCCTCCCACAGGGCAACAAAAGCACAGATACGCAGTATTTT	CASPCGILPQGNKSTDTQYF
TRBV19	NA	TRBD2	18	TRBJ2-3	TGTGCCAGTAGTCTGCTCGGGACTAGCGGGGGACGCACAGATACGCAGTATTTT	CASSLLGTSGGRTDTQYF
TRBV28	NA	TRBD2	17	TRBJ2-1	TGTGCCAGCAGTTCACCCTTAGCGGGAAGCTCCTACAATGAGCAGTTCTTC	CASSSPLAGSSYNEQFF